The 27 T cell receptor beta chains below come from one sample, sequenced in a study of T cell responses to AZD1222 COVID-19 vaccine. TCRdb's copy holds only in-frame clones and misses some; the assay was immunoSEQ multiplex PCR. The data hold 180,000 or so clones, with 94% observed a single time. Specimen: peripheral blood, collected on day 0 of AZD1222 vaccination. The receptors come from an adult in good health.

The V call is TRBV12-3 or TRBV12-4, the J call TRBJ1-1; D call uncertain. The CDR3 runs to 13 residues. Between the trimmed V and J ends, which lost 2 bases and 0 bases, there was a span of 4 bases. The CDR3 bases are TGTGCCAGCAGTTTACCCCTGAACACTGAAGCTTTCTTT. Translation: CASSLPLNTEAFF.

J is TRBJ2-7 and V is TRBV28; D gene uncertain. The V and J ends lost 3 bases and 4 bases respectively, with 7 bases between them. Germline V gene data show CDR1 as MDHEN and CDR2 as SYDVKM. The CDR3 covers 12 residues. CDR3 residues: CASSLSDYEQYF. In nucleotides, the CDR3 is TGTGCCAGCAGTTTGAGCGATTACGAGCAGTACTTC. The variable domain in full, completed from reference TRBV28 and TRBJ2-7, reads DVKVTQSSRYLVKRTGEKVFLECVQDMDHENMFWYRQDPGLGLRLIYFSYDVKMKEKGDIPEGYSVSREKKERFSLILESASTNQTSMYLCASSLSDYEQYFGPGTRLTVT.

The rearrangement uses TRBV19 and TRBJ1-1, with 9 bases aligning to TRBD1. J was trimmed by 4 bases and V by 3 bases; bases with no gene match: 6. Germline loops: CDR1 LNHDA, CDR2 SQIVND (reference sequence). The CDR3 sequence is 15 residues long. The DNA for the CDR3 is TGTGCCAGTAGTATTCTGGGACAGGGCGGCACTGAAGCTTTCTTT. As protein: CASSILGQGGTEAFF.

The J gene is TRBJ2-2, the V gene TRBV30; D is possibly TRBD1 or TRBD2 (5 bases each). V lost 4 bases and J 0 bases, leaving 9 bases between the germline ends. Germline assignment: CDR1 GTSNPN and CDR2 SVGIG (reference sequence). This CDR3 spans 14 amino acids. CDR3 in DNA: TGTGCCTGGAACGGGGCCGCGAACACCGGGGAGCTGTTTTTT. Encoded protein: CAWNGAANTGELFF.

This chain joins TRBV30 and TRBJ2-1, with a tentative D call TRBD2 (6 bases). In germline, CDR1 is GTSNPN, CDR2 SVGIG (reference sequence). Trimming pared 6 bases from V and 7 bases from J, leaving 16 bases between. The CDR3 has 13 amino acids. The CDR3 loop is CACTVGGSNEQFF. The CDR3 bases are TGTGCCTGCACTGTGGGGGGTTCGAATGAGCAGTTCTTC.

V and J are TRBV6-5 and TRBJ2-5, with D maybe TRBD2 (5 bases). Germline loops: CDR1 MNHEY, CDR2 SVGAGI. Trimming shortened V by 1 base and J by 7 bases, and 13 bases separated the two germline ends. The CDR3 covers 14 residues. CDR3 nucleotides: TGTGCCAGCAGTTACTTCTCCGGGGATGGGACCCAGTACTTC. Protein sequence: CASSYFSGDGTQYF.

This chain uses TRBV5-1 with TRBJ2-1, with 8 bases identical to TRBD2. V trimming: 7 bases; J trimming: 0 bases; junction bases outside the gene matches: 9. This CDR3 has 16 amino acids. CDR1 SGHRS and CDR2 YFSETQ come from the germline V gene. The CDR3: CASGGSSGHSYNEQFF. The CDR3 bases are TGCGCCAGCGGGGGTTCTAGCGGGCACTCCTACAATGAGCAGTTCTTC.

V gene TRBV5-1 combines with J gene TRBJ2-7; 8 nucleotides match TRBD1. Germline V gene sequence: CDR1 SGHRS, CDR2 YFSETQ. V shed 2 bases and J 6 bases; nucleotides not matched to a gene: 13. This CDR3 region has 16 residues. The CDR3 protein is CASSLGGPGTGSEQYF. In DNA, the CDR3 is TGCGCCAGCAGCTTAGGGGGTCCCGGGACAGGTAGCGAGCAGTACTTC.

The rearrangement joins TRBV24-1 to TRBJ1-5; 7 bases map to TRBD1. Germline V gene lookup returns CDR1 KGHDR and CDR2 SFDVKD. The CDR3 sequence is 11 residues long. V lost 5 bases, J lost 9 bases, and 0 bases stayed unmatched. The DNA of the CDR3 is TGTGCCACCAGTGGGACAGGGCCCCAGCATTTT. This codes for CATSGTGPQHF.

This chain connects TRBV20-1 to TRBJ1-2, with D unresolved. This CDR3 has 10 residues. Germline values: CDR1 DFQATT, CDR2 SNEGSKA (reference sequence). The V gene lost 5 bases and the J gene lost 4 bases, with 5 bases spanning the gap. The CDR3 coding sequence is TGCAGTGCTGACCCCTATGGCTACACCTTC. Translation gives CSADPYGYTF.

V is TRBV24-1 and J is TRBJ1-2; 8 bases map to TRBD1. This CDR3 contains 14 residues. The V segment lost 3 bases and the J segment 7 bases; nucleotides outside the gene matches: 6. The V gene's germline CDR1 is KGHDR and CDR2 SFDVKD. Here the CDR3 reads CATSDTGTGGGYTF. The CDR3 nucleotides read TGTGCCACCAGTGATACAGGGACAGGCGGTGGCTACACCTTC.

The rearrangement joins TRBV3-1 (or the pseudogene TRBV3-2) to TRBJ2-1; the match to TRBD1 covers 10 bases. Germline V gene lookup returns CDR1 LGHDT and CDR2 YNNKEL (reference sequence). This CDR3 has 16 amino acids. V lost 4 bases and J lost 9; bases outside the gene matches: 12. The CDR3 region has the DNA TGTGCCAGCAGCCCTCTCGGACAGGGGGGACAGGGTGAGCAGTTCTTC. It encodes CASSPLGQGGQGEQFF.

The V call is TRBV7-2, the J call TRBJ2-7, with D possibly being TRBD2 (5 bases). With 2 bases removed from V and 2 bases from J, the gap between germline ends came to 10 bases. The CDR3 totals 14 residues. Germline assignment: CDR1 SGHTA and CDR2 FQGNSA. The CDR3 DNA is TGTGCCAGCAGCTTAACCGGGATCCCCTACGAGCAGTACTTC. It encodes CASSLTGIPYEQYF. The whole variable domain, remainder taken from reference TRBV7-2 and TRBJ2-7, is GAGVSQSPSNKVTEKGKDVELRCDPISGHTALYWYRQSLGQGLEFLIYFQGNSAPDKSGLPSDRFSAERTGGSVSTLTIQRTQQEDSAVYLCASSLTGIPYEQYFGPGTRLTVT.

V and J are TRBV24-1 and TRBJ2-1; D unclear. Germline V CDR1 and CDR2: KGHDR, SFDVKD. Trimming removed 3 bases at V and 5 bases at J, with 7 bases between. This CDR3 contains 13 residues. CDR3: CATSDPGHNEQFF. The CDR3 region has the DNA TGTGCCACCAGTGATCCCGGGCACAATGAGCAGTTCTTC.

This chain joins TRBV5-5 and TRBJ2-6; 13 positions match TRBD2. The CDR3 covers 17 residues. Germline loops: CDR1 SGHKS, CDR2 YYEKEE (reference sequence). V lost 3 bases to trimming and J lost 4 bases; unmatched junction nucleotides: 4. This CDR3 is CASSWTSGSMGANVLTF. The CDR3 bases are TGTGCCAGCAGCTGGACTAGCGGGAGTATGGGGGCCAACGTCCTGACTTTC.

The chain links TRBV19 to TRBJ1-4; no reliable D call. CDR3 length: 15 amino acids. V was trimmed by 3 bases and J by 0 bases, leaving 8 bases between them. CDR1 LNHDA and CDR2 SQIVND come from the germline V gene (reference sequence). CDR3 DNA: TGTGCCAGTAGTATGGTGGCTACAACTAATGAAAAACTGTTTTTT. Translating it yields CASSMVATTNEKLFF.

The V call is TRBV30, the J call TRBJ1-2; a weak D match, TRBD1 (6 bases). This CDR3 contains 14 residues. Trimming left V 3 bases short and J 0 bases short, with 11 bases between. Germline V gene data show CDR1 as GTSNPN and CDR2 as SVGIG (reference sequence). Written as DNA, the CDR3 is TGTGCCTGGAGCGGGGACACCGCTAACTATGGCTACACCTTC. Residues: CAWSGDTANYGYTF.

The chain is built from TRBV10-2 and TRBJ1-1; D might be TRBD1 (5 bases). V was pared by 4 bases and J by 2 bases, with 5 bases between. CDR3 length: 12 residues. CDR1 and CDR2 (germline): WSHSY, SAAADI. The CDR3 DNA sequence: TGCGCCAGCAGTGGGGGCAACACTGAAGCTTTCTTT. Translating it yields CASSGGNTEAFF.

The chain is built from TRBV6-5 and TRBJ2-1; 7 bases fit TRBD1. V was pared by 5 bases and J by 12 bases, with 7 bases of the junction left unmatched. The CDR3 covers 12 residues. Germline V gene data show CDR1 as MNHEY and CDR2 as SVGAGI. The DNA of the CDR3 is TGTGCCAGCAGTCAGACAGGGCGTGGGCAGTTCTTC. Its translation: CASSQTGRGQFF.

The V gene is TRBV30, the J gene TRBJ1-1; 8 bases agree with TRBD1. V lost 7 bases to trimming and J lost 3 bases; unmatched junction nucleotides: 7. This CDR3 region has 13 residues. Germline assignment: CDR1 GTSNPN and CDR2 SVGIG (reference sequence). The CDR3 is CAYKTGVDTEAFF. CDR3 DNA: TGTGCCTACAAGACAGGGGTGGACACTGAAGCTTTCTTT.

The chain links TRBV30 to TRBJ2-2; D may match TRBD1 or TRBD2 (6 bases each). Germline V lookup: CDR1 GTSNPN, CDR2 SVGIG (reference sequence). The CDR3 spans 16 residues. The V gene lost 3 bases and the J gene lost 5 bases, with 19 bases spanning the gap. The CDR3 nucleotides are TGTGCCTGGAGGCGCTGGGGGGCGGTTGAAACCGGGGAGCTGTTTTTT. Translating it yields CAWRRWGAVETGELFF.

The V gene is TRBV7-8, the J gene TRBJ2-7, with a weak D call TRBD1 (5 bases). From germline, CDR1 is SGHVS and CDR2 FQNEAQ. The CDR3 is 15 residues long. The ends were cut back, 5 bases at V and 2 bases at J, with 16 bases in the middle. CDR3 nucleotides: TGTGCCAGCAGCCTACCTAGGGGTGGGCCCTACGAGCAGTACTTC. This codes for CASSLPRGGPYEQYF.

The V call is TRBV7-9, the J call TRBJ1-2; D may be TRBD1 (6 bases). Germline CDR1 is SEHNR and CDR2 is FQNEAQ (reference sequence). This CDR3 comprises 14 residues. V lost 5 bases, J lost 4 bases, and 14 bases lay in between. The chain's CDR3 is CASSEKTGFYGYTF. CDR3 DNA sequence: TGTGCCAGCAGCGAAAAAACAGGGTTCTATGGCTACACCTTC.

This clone has a single count. CDR3 sequence: CAWSDLNLAKNIQYF. As DNA, the CDR3 is TGTGCCTGGAGTGACCTCAACCTAGCCAAAAACATTCAGTACTTC. The chain carries TRBV30 and TRBJ2-4; D is uncertain. This CDR3 contains 15 residues. Germline values: CDR1 GTSNPN, CDR2 SVGIG (reference sequence). V was shortened by 1 base and J by 0 bases, with 10 bases between the two germline ends.

The chain is built from TRBV11-2 and TRBJ1-2, with D possibly TRBD1 on 6 matching bases. The CDR3 sequence is 17 residues long. V dropped 0 bases and J dropped 4 bases, with 18 bases sitting between them. Germline lookup yields CDR1 SGHAT and CDR2 FQNNGV. CDR3 sequence reads: CASSLEGGQLQGYGYTF. The CDR3 DNA follows: TGTGCCAGCAGCTTAGAAGGGGGACAACTGCAGGGCTATGGCTACACCTTC. Variable domain in full (rest from reference TRBV11-2 and TRBJ1-2): EAGVAQSPRYKIIEKRQSVAFWCNPISGHATLYWYQQILGQGPKLLIQFQNNGVVDDSQLPKDRFSAERLKGVDSTLKIQPAKLEDSAVYLCASSLEGGQLQGYGYTFGSGTRLTVV.

The chain is built from TRBV7-9 and TRBJ2-7; 7 bases line up with TRBD1. V trimming: 2 bases; J trimming: 4 bases; junction bases outside the gene matches: 5. Germline-derived CDR1 and CDR2 are SEHNR and FQNEAQ (reference sequence). The CDR3 length is 14 residues. The CDR3 bases are TGTGCCAGCAGCTTATCGGGACAGAATTACGAGCAGTACTTC. It translates to CASSLSGQNYEQYF.

The rearrangement uses TRBV20-1 and TRBJ1-1; D is possibly TRBD1 (6 bases). Between the trimmed V and J ends, which lost 3 bases and 7 bases, there was a span of 12 bases. This CDR3 comprises 12 residues. Germline V gene lookup returns CDR1 DFQATT and CDR2 SNEGSKA (reference sequence). Here the CDR3 DNA reads TGCAGTGCTAGTGGTCGGACAGATGAAGCTTTCTTT. This sequence encodes CSASGRTDEAFF.